Listed below are T cell receptor beta chains from one sample, sequenced in a study of CD4 T cells in relation to SARS-CoV-2 and coronaviruses. The table came from immunoSEQ multiplex PCR; TCRdb's copy has only in-frame clones and leaves some out. The repertoire holds around 69,000 clones, 94% seen once, with approximately 0.15% in the top ten. The sequenced material came from naive CD4+ T cells from PBMCs. These receptors all stem from a human donor in good health. Each CDR3 is given with its conserved first and last residue. A D gene is named only where the DNA matches it firmly. Size tells how often a clone was seen (once, few, many) or the class of an expanded clone, and some rows leave it out.

V gene: TRBV4-1; clone size: NA; J gene: TRBJ2-7; D gene: NA; CDR3 DNA: TGCGCCAGCAGCCAAGGGACAGTCGGGCACTACGAGCAGTACTTC; CDR3 protein: CASSQGTVGHYEQYF
V gene: TRBV10-3; clone size: NA; J gene: TRBJ2-4; D gene: TRBD2; CDR3 DNA: TGTGCCATCAGTGTGGGGGGGGCCAAAAACATTCAGTACTTC; CDR3 protein: CAISVGGAKNIQYF
V gene: TRBV6-1; clone size: NA; J gene: TRBJ1-4; D gene: NA; CDR3 DNA: TGTGCCAGCAGTGAATGGGTTCGGCAGGGCCTCACTATTAATGAAAAACTGTTTTTT; CDR3 protein: CASSEWVRQGLTINEKLFF
V gene: TRBV5-1; clone size: NA; J gene: TRBJ2-7; D gene: NA; CDR3 DNA: TGCGCCAGCAGCTTGGTGGCAGGGTCTAGTTACGAGCAGTACTTC; CDR3 protein: CASSLVAGSSYEQYF
V gene: TRBV19; clone size: NA; J gene: TRBJ2-5; D gene: NA; CDR3 DNA: TGTGCCAGTTCTAATAGGCGAGAGACCCAGTACTTC; CDR3 protein: CASSNRRETQYF
V gene: TRBV2; clone size: NA; J gene: TRBJ1-2; D gene: NA; CDR3 DNA: TGTGCCGGAAGTTGGGGCCTTGGTGGCTACACCTTC; CDR3 protein: CAGSWGLGGYTF
V gene: TRBV28; clone size: NA; J gene: TRBJ1-2; D gene: NA; CDR3 DNA: TGTGCCAGCAGTTTGAGGGGAGAGGTCTATGGCTACACCTTC; CDR3 protein: CASSLRGEVYGYTF
V gene: TRBV7-2; clone size: NA; J gene: TRBJ2-2; D gene: NA; CDR3 DNA: TGTGCCAGCAGCTTAGCGTCGTCGGGTGTCAGCACCGGGGAGCTGTTTTTT; CDR3 protein: CASSLASSGVSTGELFF
V gene: TRBV30; clone size: NA; J gene: TRBJ2-5; D gene: TRBD2; CDR3 DNA: TGTGCCTGGTCCCCTAATTCGGGGGGGGCGACCCAGTACTTC; CDR3 protein: CAWSPNSGGATQYF
V gene: TRBV30; clone size: NA; J gene: TRBJ1-5; D gene: NA; CDR3 DNA: TGTGCCTGGAGTATTAAGGGACGGAGTTATAGCAATCAGCCCCAGCATTTT; CDR3 protein: CAWSIKGRSYSNQPQHF
V gene: TRBV19; clone size: NA; J gene: TRBJ2-3; D gene: TRBD2; CDR3 DNA: TGTGCCAGTAGTCCTTTCTCGGGAGGAATGCCAGATACGCAGTATTTT; CDR3 protein: CASSPFSGGMPDTQYF
V gene: TRBV14; clone size: NA; J gene: TRBJ1-6; D gene: TRBD1; CDR3 DNA: TGTGCCAGCAGCCAAGTCTTCCCCCGGGACAGGGAGACACCCCTCCACTTT; CDR3 protein: CASSQVFPRDRETPLHF
V gene: TRBV5-1; clone size: once; J gene: TRBJ2-2; D gene: TRBD2; CDR3 DNA: TGCGCCAGCAGACGGATAGCGGGAAAGAACACCGGGGAGCTGTTTTTT; CDR3 protein: CASRRIAGKNTGELFF
V gene: TRBV24-1; clone size: NA; J gene: TRBJ2-3; D gene: TRBD1; CDR3 DNA: TGTGCCATCGCCCGGACAGGGGAATCGACAGATACGCAGTATTTT; CDR3 protein: CAIARTGESTDTQYF
V gene: TRBV2; clone size: NA; J gene: TRBJ1-5; D gene: TRBD1; CDR3 DNA: TGTGCCAGCAGTCGTGACAGGGTAAACCTTCTTCCCCAGCATTTT; CDR3 protein: CASSRDRVNLLPQHF
V gene: TRBV27; clone size: NA; J gene: TRBJ2-2; D gene: NA; CDR3 DNA: TGTGCCAGCAGCCAGGGAGTAAAGACCGGGGAGCTGTTTTTT; CDR3 protein: CASSQGVKTGELFF
V gene: TRBV3-1/TRBV3-2; clone size: NA; J gene: TRBJ1-3; D gene: NA; CDR3 DNA: TGTGCCAGCAGCCATACAACAGGTGACGTCCTATATTTT; CDR3 protein: CASSHTTGDVLYF
V gene: TRBV3-1/TRBV3-2; clone size: few; J gene: TRBJ2-7; D gene: NA; CDR3 DNA: TGTGCCAGCAGCCAAGAAGGCCTCTACGAGCAGTACTTC; CDR3 protein: CASSQEGLYEQYF
V gene: TRBV12-3/TRBV12-4; clone size: NA; J gene: TRBJ2-1; D gene: NA; CDR3 DNA: TGTGCCAGCAGTTCAAGACTAGTTGAGGGAACAGTCTTC; CDR3 protein: CASSSRLVEGTVF
V gene: TRBV12-3/TRBV12-4; clone size: NA; J gene: TRBJ2-2; D gene: NA; CDR3 DNA: TGTGCCAGCAGCCTGAACACCGGGGAGCTGTTTTTT; CDR3 protein: CASSLNTGELFF
V gene: TRBV9; clone size: NA; J gene: TRBJ2-1; D gene: NA; CDR3 DNA: TGTGCCAGCAGCGTAGCTCTGGGAGAGCAGTTCTTC; CDR3 protein: CASSVALGEQFF
V gene: TRBV7-9; clone size: NA; J gene: TRBJ1-2; D gene: NA; CDR3 DNA: TGTGCCAGCAGCTTAAGGGATTATGGCTACACCTTC; CDR3 protein: CASSLRDYGYTF
V gene: TRBV14; clone size: NA; J gene: TRBJ1-4; D gene: NA; CDR3 DNA: TGTGCCAGCAGCCCACAGGGTCGGTTGGGTGAAAAACTGTTTTTT; CDR3 protein: CASSPQGRLGEKLFF
V gene: TRBV5-1; clone size: NA; J gene: TRBJ2-7; D gene: NA; CDR3 DNA: TGCGCCAGCAGCTTGGAGGCAGGCCCTTCCTACGAGCAGTACTTC; CDR3 protein: CASSLEAGPSYEQYF
V gene: TRBV19; clone size: NA; J gene: TRBJ1-5; D gene: NA; CDR3 DNA: TGTGCCACCACGACGACAGGACCTTATCAGCCCCAGCATTTT; CDR3 protein: CATTTTGPYQPQHF
V gene: TRBV5-1; clone size: NA; J gene: TRBJ2-5; D gene: TRBD2; CDR3 DNA: TGCGCCAGCAGCTTGGACGGGAGGCGTGAAGAGACCCAGTACTTC; CDR3 protein: CASSLDGRREETQYF
V gene: TRBV6-5; clone size: NA; J gene: TRBJ1-6; D gene: NA; CDR3 DNA: TGTGCCAGCAGTTACTCGGTCACAGGAGGTTCACCCCTCCACTTT; CDR3 protein: CASSYSVTGGSPLHF
V gene: TRBV7-9; clone size: few; J gene: TRBJ1-1; D gene: NA; CDR3 DNA: TGTGCCAGCAGCTTAATCCAGGGCAACACTGAAGCTTTCTTT; CDR3 protein: CASSLIQGNTEAFF
V gene: TRBV6-1; clone size: NA; J gene: TRBJ2-7; D gene: TRBD2; CDR3 DNA: TGTGCCAGCAGTGAGGGGACTAGAAAATACGAGCAGTACTTC; CDR3 protein: CASSEGTRKYEQYF